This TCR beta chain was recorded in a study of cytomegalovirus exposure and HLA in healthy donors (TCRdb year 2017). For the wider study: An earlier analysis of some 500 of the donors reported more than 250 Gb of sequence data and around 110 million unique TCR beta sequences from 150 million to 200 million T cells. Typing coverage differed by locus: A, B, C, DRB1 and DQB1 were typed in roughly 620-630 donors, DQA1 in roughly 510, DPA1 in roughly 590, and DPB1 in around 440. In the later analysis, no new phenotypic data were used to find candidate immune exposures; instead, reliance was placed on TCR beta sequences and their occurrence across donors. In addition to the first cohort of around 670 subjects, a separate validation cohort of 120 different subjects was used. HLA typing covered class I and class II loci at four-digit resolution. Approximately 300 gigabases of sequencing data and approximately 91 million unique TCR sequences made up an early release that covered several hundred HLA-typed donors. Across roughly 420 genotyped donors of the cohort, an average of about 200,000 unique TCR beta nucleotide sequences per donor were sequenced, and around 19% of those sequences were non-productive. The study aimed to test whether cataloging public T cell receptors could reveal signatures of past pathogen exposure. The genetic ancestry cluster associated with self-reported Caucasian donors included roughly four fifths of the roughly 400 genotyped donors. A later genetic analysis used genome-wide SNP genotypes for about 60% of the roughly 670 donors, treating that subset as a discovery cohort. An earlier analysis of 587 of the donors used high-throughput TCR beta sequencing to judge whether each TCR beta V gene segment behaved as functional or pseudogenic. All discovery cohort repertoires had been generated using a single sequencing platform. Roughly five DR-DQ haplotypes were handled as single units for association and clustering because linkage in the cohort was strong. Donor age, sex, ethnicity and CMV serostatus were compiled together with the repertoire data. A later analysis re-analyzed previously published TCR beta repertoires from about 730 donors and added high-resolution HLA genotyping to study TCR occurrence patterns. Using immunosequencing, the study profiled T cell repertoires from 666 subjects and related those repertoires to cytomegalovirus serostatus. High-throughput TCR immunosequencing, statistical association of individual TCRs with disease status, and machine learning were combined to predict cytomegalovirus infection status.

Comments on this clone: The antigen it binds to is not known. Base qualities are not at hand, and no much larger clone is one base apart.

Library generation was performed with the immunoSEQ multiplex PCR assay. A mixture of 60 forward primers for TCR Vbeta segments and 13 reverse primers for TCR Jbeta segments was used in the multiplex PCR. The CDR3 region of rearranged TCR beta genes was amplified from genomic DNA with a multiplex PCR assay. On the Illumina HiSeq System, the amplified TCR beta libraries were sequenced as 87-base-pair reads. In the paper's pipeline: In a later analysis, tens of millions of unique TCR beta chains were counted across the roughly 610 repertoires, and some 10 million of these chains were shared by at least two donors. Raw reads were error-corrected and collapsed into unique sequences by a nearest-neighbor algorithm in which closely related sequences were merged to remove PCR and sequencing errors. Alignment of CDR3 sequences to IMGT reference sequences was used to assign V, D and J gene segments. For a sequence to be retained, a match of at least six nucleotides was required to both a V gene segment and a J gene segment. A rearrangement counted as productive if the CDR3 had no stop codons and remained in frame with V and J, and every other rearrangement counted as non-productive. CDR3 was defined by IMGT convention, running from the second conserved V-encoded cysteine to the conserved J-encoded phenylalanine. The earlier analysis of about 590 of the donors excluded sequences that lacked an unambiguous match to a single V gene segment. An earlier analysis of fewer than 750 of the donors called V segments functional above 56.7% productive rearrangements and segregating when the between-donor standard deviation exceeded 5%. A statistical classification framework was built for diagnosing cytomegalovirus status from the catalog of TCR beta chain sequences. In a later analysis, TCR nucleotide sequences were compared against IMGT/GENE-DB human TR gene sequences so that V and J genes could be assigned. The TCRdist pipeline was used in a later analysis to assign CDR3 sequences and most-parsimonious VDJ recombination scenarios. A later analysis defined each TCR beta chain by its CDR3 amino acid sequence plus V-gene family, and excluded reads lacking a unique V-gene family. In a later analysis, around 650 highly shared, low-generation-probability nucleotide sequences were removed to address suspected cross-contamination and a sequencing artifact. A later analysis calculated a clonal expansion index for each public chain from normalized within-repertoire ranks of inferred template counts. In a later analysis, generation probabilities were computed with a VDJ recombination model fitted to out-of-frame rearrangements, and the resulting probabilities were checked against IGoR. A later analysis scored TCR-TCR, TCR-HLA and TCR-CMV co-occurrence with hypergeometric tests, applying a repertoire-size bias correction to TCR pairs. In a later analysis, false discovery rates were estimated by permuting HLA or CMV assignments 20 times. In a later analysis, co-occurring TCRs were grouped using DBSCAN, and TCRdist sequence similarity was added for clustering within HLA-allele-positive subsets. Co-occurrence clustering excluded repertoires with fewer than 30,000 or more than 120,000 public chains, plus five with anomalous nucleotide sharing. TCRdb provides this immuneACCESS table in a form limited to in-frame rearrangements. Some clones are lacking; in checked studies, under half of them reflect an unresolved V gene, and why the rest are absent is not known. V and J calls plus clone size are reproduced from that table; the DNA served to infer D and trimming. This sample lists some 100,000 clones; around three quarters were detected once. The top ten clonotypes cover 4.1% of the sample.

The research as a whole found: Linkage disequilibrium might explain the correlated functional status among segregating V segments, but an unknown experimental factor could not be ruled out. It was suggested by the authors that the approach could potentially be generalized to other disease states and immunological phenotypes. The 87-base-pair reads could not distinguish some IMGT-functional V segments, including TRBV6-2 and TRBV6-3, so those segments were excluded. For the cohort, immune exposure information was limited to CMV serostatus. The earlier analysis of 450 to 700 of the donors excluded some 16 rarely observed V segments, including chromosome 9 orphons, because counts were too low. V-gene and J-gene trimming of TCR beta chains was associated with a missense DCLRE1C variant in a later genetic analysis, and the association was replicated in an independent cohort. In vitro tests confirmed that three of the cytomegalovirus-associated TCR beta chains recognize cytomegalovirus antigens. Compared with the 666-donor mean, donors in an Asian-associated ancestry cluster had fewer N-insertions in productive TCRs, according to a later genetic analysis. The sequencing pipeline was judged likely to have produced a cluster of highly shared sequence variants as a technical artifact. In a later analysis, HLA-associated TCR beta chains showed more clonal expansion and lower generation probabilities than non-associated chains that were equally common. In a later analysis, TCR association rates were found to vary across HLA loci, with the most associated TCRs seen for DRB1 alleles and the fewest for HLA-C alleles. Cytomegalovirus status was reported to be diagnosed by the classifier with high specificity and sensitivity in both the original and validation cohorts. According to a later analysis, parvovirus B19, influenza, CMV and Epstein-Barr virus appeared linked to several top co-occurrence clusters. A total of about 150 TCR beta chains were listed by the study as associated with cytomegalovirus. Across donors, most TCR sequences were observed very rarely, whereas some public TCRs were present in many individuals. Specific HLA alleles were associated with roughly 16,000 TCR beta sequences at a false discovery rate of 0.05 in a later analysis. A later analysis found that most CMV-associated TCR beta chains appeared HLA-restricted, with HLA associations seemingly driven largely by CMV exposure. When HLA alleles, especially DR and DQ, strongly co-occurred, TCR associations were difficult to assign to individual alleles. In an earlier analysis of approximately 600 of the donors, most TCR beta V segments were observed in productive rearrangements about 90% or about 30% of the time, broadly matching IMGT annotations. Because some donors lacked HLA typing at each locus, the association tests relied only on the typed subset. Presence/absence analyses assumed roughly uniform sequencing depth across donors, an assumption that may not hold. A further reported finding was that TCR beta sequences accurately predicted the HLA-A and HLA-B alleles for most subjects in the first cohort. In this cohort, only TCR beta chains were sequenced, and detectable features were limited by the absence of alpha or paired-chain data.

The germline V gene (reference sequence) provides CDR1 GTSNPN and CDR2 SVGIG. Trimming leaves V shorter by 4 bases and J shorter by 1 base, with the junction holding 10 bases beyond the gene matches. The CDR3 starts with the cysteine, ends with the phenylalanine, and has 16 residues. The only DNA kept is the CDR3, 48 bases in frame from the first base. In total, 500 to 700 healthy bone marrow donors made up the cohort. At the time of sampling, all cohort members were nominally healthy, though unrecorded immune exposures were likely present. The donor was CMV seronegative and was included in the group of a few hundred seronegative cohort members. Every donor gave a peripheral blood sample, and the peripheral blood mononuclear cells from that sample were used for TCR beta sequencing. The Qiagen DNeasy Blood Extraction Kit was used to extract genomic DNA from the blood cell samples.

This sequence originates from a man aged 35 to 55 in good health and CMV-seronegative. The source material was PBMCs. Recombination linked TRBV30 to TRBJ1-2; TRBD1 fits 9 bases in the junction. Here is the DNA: TGTGCCTGGAATTTCGACAGGGGGATTTATAACTATGGCTACACCTTC. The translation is CAWNFDRGIYNYGYTF.